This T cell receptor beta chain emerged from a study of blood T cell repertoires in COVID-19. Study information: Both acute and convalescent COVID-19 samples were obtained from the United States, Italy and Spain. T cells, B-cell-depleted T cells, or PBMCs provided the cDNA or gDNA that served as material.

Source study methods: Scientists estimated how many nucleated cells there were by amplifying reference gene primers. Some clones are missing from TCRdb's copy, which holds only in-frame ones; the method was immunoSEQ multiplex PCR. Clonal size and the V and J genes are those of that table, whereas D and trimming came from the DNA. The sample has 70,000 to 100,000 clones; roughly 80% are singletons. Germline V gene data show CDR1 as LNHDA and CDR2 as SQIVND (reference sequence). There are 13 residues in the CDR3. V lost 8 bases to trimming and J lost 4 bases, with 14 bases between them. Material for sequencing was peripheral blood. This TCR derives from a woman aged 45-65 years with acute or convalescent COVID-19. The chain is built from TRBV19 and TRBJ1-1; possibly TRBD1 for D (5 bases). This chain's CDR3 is CASLDQGSTEAFF. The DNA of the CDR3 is TGTGCCAGTCTTGATCAGGGAAGCACTGAAGCTTTCTTT.